The 23 T cell receptor beta chains reported below all come from one sample, sequenced in a study of blood T cell repertoires in COVID-19. Some clones are missing from TCRdb's copy, which holds only in-frame ones; the method was immunoSEQ multiplex PCR. This repertoire shows tens of thousands of clones, approximately 90% found once; its top ten account for about 10%. Source material: peripheral blood. The receptors stem from a woman older than 75 with acute or convalescent COVID-19.

The rearrangement joins TRBV30 to TRBJ2-7; D possibly corresponds to TRBD1 (6 bases). CDR1 is GTSNPN, CDR2 SVGIG, per germline (reference sequence). V lost 2 bases and J lost 6, with 17 bases in between. There are 14 residues in the CDR3. The CDR3 loop reads CAWSKKRARGEQYF. In nucleotides, the CDR3 is TGTGCCTGGAGTAAAAAGAGGGCCAGGGGCGAGCAGTACTTC.

The chain has TRBV28 and TRBJ2-6; 7 bases fit TRBD1. The CDR3 extends over 17 amino acids. CDR1 and CDR2 from the germline V gene are MDHEN and SYDVKM. The junction had 10 bases not matched to a gene; V was cut back by 8 bases and J by 0 bases. CDR3: CASVSGTVYSGANVLTF. In nucleotides, the CDR3 is TGTGCCAGCGTGTCCGGGACAGTCTACTCTGGGGCCAACGTCCTGACTTTC. Full variable domain (rest looked up from reference TRBV28 and TRBJ2-6): DVKVTQSSRYLVKRTGEKVFLECVQDMDHENMFWYRQDPGLGLRLIYFSYDVKMKEKGDIPEGYSVSREKKERFSLILESASTNQTSMYLCASVSGTVYSGANVLTFGAGSRLTVL.

The J gene is TRBJ2-7, the V gene TRBV27; 16 bases are shared with TRBD2. CDR1 MNHEY and CDR2 SMNVEV come from the germline V gene (reference sequence). The CDR3 is 18 residues long. V gave up 2 bases and J gave up 3 bases; unmatched junction bases: 7. The CDR3 region has the DNA TGTGCCAGCAGTTTAGTCTCCGGGACTAGCGGGAGGGTCTACGAGCAGTACTTC. Amino acids: CASSLVSGTSGRVYEQYF.

The chain carries TRBV5-1 and TRBJ1-3; 9 positions agree with TRBD1. This CDR3 comprises 18 residues. The germline V gene encodes CDR1 SGHRS and CDR2 YFSETQ. V lost 2 bases and J lost 7; bases outside the gene matches: 16. CDR3 residues: CASSFRQPGQGLGNTIYF. The CDR3 nucleotides are TGCGCCAGCAGCTTTCGACAACCGGGACAGGGTTTGGGGAACACCATATATTTT.

This clone was counted a single time. The V and J genes are TRBV6-5 and TRBJ1-6; D is undetermined. CDR3 size: 16 residues. Germline V gene sequence: CDR1 MNHEY, CDR2 SVGAGI. Trimming took off 4 bases at V and 5 bases at J, with 15 bases between the two ends. CDR3 sequence reads: CASSSPFRGDNSPLHF. CDR3 DNA sequence: TGTGCCAGCAGTTCACCCTTCCGGGGAGATAATTCACCCCTCCACTTT.

The V call is TRBV24-1, the J call TRBJ1-1, with 8 bases that match TRBD1. Unmatched junction bases numbered 10, after V lost 5 bases and J lost 6 bases. There are 15 residues in the CDR3. Germline loops: CDR1 KGHDR, CDR2 SFDVKD. DNA for the CDR3: TGTGCCACCAGTGGTGGCAGGGGGCAGGAATCTGAAGCTTTCTTT. It is translated as CATSGGRGQESEAFF.

The chain joins TRBV5-4 to TRBJ1-2; 9 bases are a match to TRBD1. There are 14 residues in the CDR3. Germline V gives CDR1 SGHNT, CDR2 YYREEE (reference sequence). Trimming removed 3 bases from V and 8 bases from J; junction bases left unmatched: 8. CDR3: CASSWDRDTGGYTF. The CDR3 region has the DNA TGTGCCAGCAGCTGGGACAGGGATACAGGGGGCTACACCTTC.

The V gene is TRBV7-2, the J gene TRBJ1-5; 7 positions match TRBD1. Germline CDR1 reads SGHTA; CDR2 reads FQGNSA. The CDR3 totals 15 residues. The ends lost 5 bases at V and 8 bases at J; junction bases unmatched: 12. The CDR3 coding sequence is TGTGCCAGCAGCACAGGACAGGCCCGCGGGGAGCCCCAGCATTTT. Translation gives CASSTGQARGEPQHF.

The chain is built from TRBV30 and TRBJ2-7; maybe TRBD1 (6 bases). CDR3 size: 14 residues. Germline loops: CDR1 GTSNPN, CDR2 SVGIG (reference sequence). Trimming left V 4 bases short and J 2 bases short, with 15 bases between. The CDR3 region is CAWNGGSGPYEQYF. The CDR3 region has the DNA TGTGCCTGGAATGGGGGCTCTGGACCCTACGAGCAGTACTTC.

This clone was seen once. The chain carries TRBV5-6 and TRBJ1-2; 10 bases are shared with TRBD1. There are 14 residues in the CDR3. Germline V CDR1 and CDR2: SGHDT, YYEEEE. V dropped 4 bases and J dropped 1; count of bases not matched to a gene: 1. The CDR3 sequence is CASSGDRGNYGYTF. CDR3 nucleotide sequence: TGTGCCAGCAGCGGGGACAGGGGTAACTATGGCTACACCTTC. Full variable domain (missing parts from reference TRBV5-6 and TRBJ1-2): DAGVTQSPTHLIKTRGQQVTLRCSPKSGHDTVSWYQQALGQGPQFIFQYYEEEERQRGNFPDRFSGHQFPNYSSELNVNALLLGDSALYLCASSGDRGNYGYTFGSGTRLTVV.

This rearrangement joins TRBV5-4 to TRBJ2-2; TRBD2 aligns across 14 bases. J was trimmed by 7 bases and V by 4 bases; bases with no gene match: 6. The CDR3 runs 16 residues. Germline loops: CDR1 SGHNT, CDR2 YYREEE (reference sequence). The CDR3 reads CASSKRGLAGVGELFF. In DNA form, the CDR3 reads TGTGCCAGCAGCAAAAGGGGACTAGCGGGAGTCGGGGAGCTGTTTTTT.

The chain is built from TRBV7-2 and TRBJ2-3; 15 positions agree with TRBD2. This CDR3 spans 16 amino acids. V was clipped by 8 bases and J by 3 bases; unmatched bases: 6. Germline values: CDR1 SGHTA, CDR2 FQGNSA. CDR3 sequence reads: CASGLAGGPRTDTQYF. The CDR3 DNA sequence: TGTGCCAGCGGACTAGCGGGAGGGCCGAGGACAGATACGCAGTATTTT.

The CDR3 loop reads CASSYSFGGNTEAFF. The CDR3 DNA reads as TGTGCCAGCAGTTACTCATTCGGAGGAAACACTGAAGCTTTCTTT. V gene TRBV6-5 combines with J gene TRBJ1-1; D is undetermined. Trimming left V 0 bases short and J 2 bases short, with 10 bases between. Germline V lookup: CDR1 MNHEY, CDR2 SVGAGI. The CDR3 runs 15 residues.

The V gene is TRBV18, the J gene TRBJ1-5; tentatively, D is TRBD1 (6 bases). Germline CDR1 and CDR2: KGHSH and LQKENI. This CDR3 has 15 residues. V lost 5 bases and J 3 bases, leaving 14 bases between the germline ends. The CDR3 bases are TGTGCCAGCTCATCTACTGACAGGCCCAATCAGCCCCAGCATTTT. This gives the protein CASSSTDRPNQPQHF.

The chain couples TRBV24-1 to TRBJ1-2, with D perhaps TRBD1 (5 bases). CDR3 length equals 15 residues. Germline CDR1 and CDR2: KGHDR and SFDVKD. V was trimmed by 1 base and J by 2 bases, leaving 10 bases between them. CDR3: CATSDLRGHNYGYTF. Written as DNA, the CDR3 is TGTGCCACCAGTGATTTAAGGGGTCACAACTATGGCTACACCTTC.

V usage is TRBV7-8 and J usage is TRBJ2-2, with 13 bases identical to TRBD2. Germline V CDR1 and CDR2: SGHVS, FQNEAQ. The ends lost 2 bases at V and 2 bases at J; junction bases unmatched: 8. This CDR3 has 19 amino acids. Here the CDR3 DNA reads TGTGCCAGCAGCTTACTCCTCCGACTAGCGGGAGGCAACACCGGGGAGCTGTTTTTT. It encodes CASSLLLRLAGGNTGELFF.

This clone was detected only once. The V and J genes are TRBV24-1 and TRBJ2-3, with D hard to call. Germline V gene sequence: CDR1 KGHDR, CDR2 SFDVKD. The CDR3 runs 12 residues. The V end lost 9 bases, the J end lost 2 bases, and 8 bases lay between the germline ends. CDR3: CATSGATDTQYF. The CDR3 DNA reads as TGTGCCACCTCCGGAGCCACAGATACGCAGTATTTT.

This clone was seen a handful of times. The rearrangement uses TRBV9 and TRBJ2-3; 14 bases align to TRBD2. CDR3 size: 18 residues. V lost 3 bases and J lost 1; bases outside the gene matches: 7. Germline CDR1 reads SGDLS; CDR2 reads YYNGEE. This CDR3 is CASSETGTSGRGTDTQYF. The CDR3 DNA follows: TGTGCCAGCAGCGAAACCGGGACTAGCGGGAGAGGCACAGATACGCAGTATTTT.

The chain's CDR3 is CAWSISGSPYEQYF. The CDR3 DNA reads TGTGCCTGGAGCATAAGCGGGAGTCCCTACGAGCAGTACTTC. The gene calls are TRBV30 and TRBJ2-7; 8 nucleotides align to TRBD2. The J segment lost 2 bases and the V segment lost 3 bases, leaving 6 bases of the junction unmatched. CDR3 length equals 14 residues. CDR1 and CDR2 from the germline V gene are GTSNPN and SVGIG (reference sequence).

V gene TRBV24-1 combines with J gene TRBJ2-6, with 7 nucleotides matching TRBD1. Germline CDR1 KGHDR, CDR2 SFDVKD. J was trimmed by 1 base and V by 4 bases; bases with no gene match: 12. The CDR3 has 19 amino acids. CDR3 protein: CATSDTGTEAGSGANVLTF. In DNA, the CDR3 is TGTGCCACCAGTGACACGGGGACAGAAGCAGGTTCTGGGGCCAACGTCCTGACTTTC.

The rearrangement uses TRBV30 and TRBJ1-3; D gene ambiguous. V lost 5 bases, J lost 0 bases, and 11 bases lay in between. This CDR3 comprises 14 residues. Germline loops: CDR1 GTSNPN, CDR2 SVGIG (reference sequence). CDR3 DNA: TGTGCCTGGTGTGGCGGGTCCTCTGGAAACACCATATATTTT. Its translation is CAWCGGSSGNTIYF.

The chain's CDR3 is CASTSWGLWAEGAEAFF. The CDR3 DNA reads as TGTGCCAGCACTTCATGGGGTTTGTGGGCCGAGGGCGCTGAAGCTTTCTTT. The chain links TRBV7-2 to TRBJ1-1; D call uncertain. Germline lookup yields CDR1 SGHTA and CDR2 FQGNSA. CDR3 length: 17 amino acids. V lost 7 bases to trimming and J lost 6 bases, with 27 bases between them.

The chain employs TRBV28 and TRBJ1-6, with 8 bases aligning to TRBD1. From germline, CDR1 is MDHEN and CDR2 SYDVKM. The CDR3 is 15 residues long. The ends lost 2 bases at V and 6 bases at J; junction bases unmatched: 3. CDR3 DNA: TGTGCCAGCAGTTTAAATGACAGGGGTAATTCACCCCTCCACTTT. It translates to CASSLNDRGNSPLHF.